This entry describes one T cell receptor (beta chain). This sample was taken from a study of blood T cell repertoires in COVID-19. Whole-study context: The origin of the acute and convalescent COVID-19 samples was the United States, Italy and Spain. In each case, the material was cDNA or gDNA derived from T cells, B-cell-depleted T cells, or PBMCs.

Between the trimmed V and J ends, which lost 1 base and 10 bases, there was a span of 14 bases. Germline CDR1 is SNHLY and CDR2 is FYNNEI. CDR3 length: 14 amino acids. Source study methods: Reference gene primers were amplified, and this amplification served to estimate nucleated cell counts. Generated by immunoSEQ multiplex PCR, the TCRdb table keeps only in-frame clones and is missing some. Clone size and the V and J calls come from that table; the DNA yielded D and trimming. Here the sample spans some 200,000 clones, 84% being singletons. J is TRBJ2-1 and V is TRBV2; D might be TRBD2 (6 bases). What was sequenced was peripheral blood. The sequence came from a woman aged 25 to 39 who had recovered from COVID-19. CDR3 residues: CASSEGQGGWEQFF. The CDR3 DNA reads TGTGCCAGCAGTGAAGGGCAGGGAGGATGGGAGCAGTTCTTC.